This entry lists 4 T cell receptor beta chains sequenced from one sample in a study of T cells in Graves' hyperthyroidism and ophthalmopathy. Researchers amplified the TCR beta CDR3 regions from RNA transcripts. HTBI primers drove first-round RT-PCR of the TCR CDR3. Using its own MiXCR run on the multiplex PCR reads, TCRdb lists one record per CDR3 protein. The sample has 550,000 to 700,000 distinct CDR3 sequences, about 45% seen once. The sequencing sample was made of peripheral blood or thyroid tissue (not recorded which). The receptor source for this set is an adult woman with Graves' disease, either hyperthyroidism or ophthalmopathy (not recorded which).

The chain joins TRBV5-1 to TRBJ1-5; no definite D call. Germline V gives CDR1 SGHRS, CDR2 YFSETQ. The CDR3 is 12 amino acids. Trimming took 2 bases from V and 11 from J, leaving 11 bases between them. Here the CDR3 reads CASSFKEETQHF. In DNA form, the CDR3 reads TGCGCCAGCAGCTTTAAGGAGGAGACCCAGCATTTT.

The rearrangement joins TRBV29-1 to TRBJ1-1; 9 positions agree with TRBD1. There are 14 residues in the CDR3. Germline V lookup: CDR1 SQVTM, CDR2 ANQGSEA. V gave up 3 bases and J gave up 5 bases; unmatched junction bases: 7. DNA for the CDR3: TGCAGCGTTGAGAAACAGGGGGCTAGGACTGAAGCTTTCTTT. This encodes CSVEKQGARTEAFF.

A remark on this clonotype: A much larger clone lies a single base off, so this may be a read error. The chain has TRBV12-3 or TRBV12-4 and TRBJ2-2; D may be TRBD1 (5 bases). This CDR3 is 15 amino acids long. The CDR3 DNA is TGTGCCAGCAGCCCGTCCCGCAGGGCTACCGAGGAGCTGTTTTTT. This gives the protein CASSPSRRATEELFF.

V is TRBV20-1 and J is TRBJ2-5; TRBD1 agrees at 9 bases. CDR3 size: 13 residues. J was trimmed by 7 bases and V by 4 bases; bases with no gene match: 7. The germline V gene encodes CDR1 DFQATT and CDR2 SNEGSKA (reference sequence). CDR3 nucleotide sequence: TGCAGTGCTACGACAGGGGGTCGGGGGACCCAGTACTTC. This translates into CSATTGGRGTQYF.